This T cell receptor beta chain was profiled in a study of blood T cell dynamics during melanoma immunotherapy. Profiled with immunoSEQ multiplex PCR; TCRdb holds only in-frame clones, not every one. The data contain about 11,000 clones, approximately 85% of them singletons. In regard to this clone: Its antigen is unknown.

General observations from the study: Whether repertoire-driving clones were melanoma-specific could not be determined.

Time point defined: pre-treatment baseline. Patients had no prior systemic cancer treatment, immunosuppressants or other active cancers. Sequenced here: blood, sampled from a patient treated with checkpoint blockade. The sequence came from a human donor with melanoma.

Here the CDR3 reads CASSQLVAQSALPNYGYTF. Here the CDR3 DNA reads TGCGCCAGCAGCCAGCTGGTGGCGCAGTCTGCTCTTCCTAACTATGGCTACACCTTC. The chain recombines TRBV4-1 with TRBJ1-2; no clear D gene. V shed 3 bases and J shed 0 bases, with 23 bases lying between them. The CDR3 sequence is 19 residues long. Germline CDR1 is MGHRA and CDR2 is YSYEKL.